Below, 5 T cell receptor beta chains from the same sample are listed, as sequenced in a study of OX40 agonist ivuxolimab in advanced cancers. Sequenced by immunoSEQ multiplex PCR; TCRdb stores in-frame clones only, minus some. The sample includes approximately 47,000 clones, approximately 86% seen only once; the top ten take around 2%. Sequencing used CD4+ or CD8+ T cells sorted from blood, obtained in a trial of the OX40 agonist ivuxolimab. Receptors were obtained from an adult with an advanced solid tumor such as melanoma, head and neck, liver or kidney cancer.

The V and J genes are TRBV9 and TRBJ2-2; D is uncertain. CDR3 length: 13 residues. The germline gives CDR1 SGDLS, CDR2 YYNGEE. The V gene lost 4 bases and the J gene lost 5 bases, with 9 bases spanning the gap. The CDR3 coding sequence is TGTGCCAGCAGCCCCCAATTAACCGGGGAGCTGTTTTTT. Translation gives CASSPQLTGELFF.

This chain connects TRBV10-3 to TRBJ2-7; no clear D. This CDR3 spans 14 amino acids. Between the trimmed V and J ends, which lost 3 bases and 3 bases, there was a span of 12 bases. Germline lookup yields CDR1 ENHRY and CDR2 SYGVKD. CDR3 nucleotide sequence: TGTGCCATCAGTGAACACACTAAGGTCTACGAGCAGTACTTC. Amino acids: CAISEHTKVYEQYF.

V gene TRBV2 combines with J gene TRBJ2-5, with D possibly being TRBD1 (6 bases). The germline CDR1 and CDR2 sequences are SNHLY and FYNNEI. Between the trimmed V and J ends, which lost 7 bases and 4 bases, there was a span of 7 bases. The CDR3 runs 11 residues. The DNA of the CDR3 is TGTGCCAGCATAGGGGGAGAGACCCAGTACTTC. This sequence encodes CASIGGETQYF.

The J gene is TRBJ2-5, the V gene TRBV5-1, with 14 positions matching TRBD2. The CDR3 sequence is 14 residues long. Germline V lookup: CDR1 SGHRS, CDR2 YFSETQ. V was clipped by 5 bases and J by 13 bases; unmatched bases: 10. The CDR3 reads CASSSGTSGGPGYF. The CDR3 coding sequence is TGCGCCAGCAGTTCCGGGACTAGCGGGGGCCCCGGGTACTTC. Full variable domain (outside the CDR3, taken from reference TRBV5-1 and TRBJ2-5): KAGVTQTPRYLIKTRGQQVTLSCSPISGHRSVSWYQQTPGQGLQFLFEYFSETQRNKGNFPGRFSGRQFSNSRSEMNVSTLELGDSALYLCASSSGTSGGPGYFGPGTRLLVL.

This clone appeared once. The chain joins TRBV5-4 to TRBJ2-7; perhaps TRBD1 as D (5 bases). V was clipped by 4 bases and J by 2 bases, with 10 bases between them. The CDR3 runs to 13 residues. In germline, CDR1 is SGHNT, CDR2 YYREEE (reference sequence). The DNA of the CDR3 is TGTGCCAGCAGCAGGACACTGGCCTACGAGCAGTACTTC. It is translated as CASSRTLAYEQYF.